The clone carrying this T cell receptor beta chain has a single count. The antigen remains undetermined. Described time point: week 5, during vaccination. Every vaccine dose comprised 300 ug of mutant IDH1 20-mer peptide plus topical imiquimod. TCRdb's copy holds only in-frame clones and misses some; the assay was immunoSEQ multiplex PCR. In the table there are over 50,000 clones, 80% to 90% of which are singletons. This sample was taken from a study of a mutant IDH1 vaccine in newly diagnosed glioma. Study details: Among treated patients, 62.5% were male and approximately 40% female, and mean age was approximately 40 years. Those enrolled had earlier been treated with radiotherapy, temozolomide, or both, mostly both.

V dropped 6 bases and J dropped 0; count of bases not matched to a gene: 7. This CDR3 comprises 17 residues. CDR1 and CDR2 (germline): MNHEY, SMNVEV (reference sequence). This clonotype was obtained from a middle-aged woman with glioma. The sample consisted of PBMCs, taken from a glioma patient whose treatment included an IDH1 peptide vaccine. The rearrangement joins TRBV27 to TRBJ1-5; 11 bases fit TRBD1. The CDR3 sequence is CASSTGQGGYSNQPQHF. The CDR3, as DNA: TGTGCCAGCAGCACGGGACAGGGGGGTTATAGCAATCAGCCCCAGCATTTT.